This T cell receptor (beta chain) appears in the sequencing data of a study of blood T cell repertoires in COVID-19. Study at large: COVID-19 samples collected from the United States, Italy and Spain covered acute and convalescent phases. PBMCs, B-cell-depleted T cells, or T cells were the source of the cDNA or gDNA that made up the material.

Germline values: CDR1 MNHEY, CDR2 SMNVEV (reference sequence). The CDR3 covers 13 residues. Trimming pared 3 bases from V and 4 bases from J, leaving 9 bases between. Methods used by the authors: Estimation of nucleated cell counts was performed using reference gene primer amplification. Sequenced by immunoSEQ multiplex PCR; TCRdb stores in-frame clones only, minus some. The V and J calls and clone size were taken over from that table, and D and trimming were inferred from the DNA. The data hold fewer than 350,000 clones, with about 89% observed a single time. V is TRBV27 and J is TRBJ1-2; D ambiguous. The source is a woman aged 45-65 years who had recovered from COVID-19. The sequenced sample consisted of peripheral blood. The DNA of the CDR3 is TGTGCCAGCAGTTTCACAACGGGCTATGGCTACACCTTC. It codes for CASSFTTGYGYTF.